Sequencing of this T cell receptor beta chain was carried out in a study of lymphopenia after photon versus proton radiotherapy. As regards this clone: Other DNA variants within this sample encode the same CDR3.

Data came from immunoSEQ multiplex PCR; TCRdb stores just in-frame clones and leaves some out. Of some 170,000 clones in the sample, 88% are singletons; the top ten hold around 5.1%. The germline V and J ends were trimmed by 2 bases and 1 base, with 5 bases remaining between them. Germline assignment: CDR1 GTSNPN and CDR2 SVGIG (reference sequence). This CDR3 region has 12 residues. The source of this sequence is a man aged 45-65 years with gastric cancer. The material sequenced was peripheral blood, taken from a patient treated with photon-based radiotherapy. J is TRBJ1-1 and V is TRBV30; the D is unclear. The CDR3 DNA follows: TGTGCCTGGAGTCGACAGAACACTGAAGCTTTCTTT. Amino acid sequence: CAWSRQNTEAFF. The whole variable domain, filled in from reference TRBV30 and TRBJ1-1, reads SQTIHQWPATLVQPVGSPLSLECTVEGTSNPNLYWYRQAAGRGLQLLFYSVGIGQISSEVPQNLSASRPQDRQFILSSKKLLLSDSGFYLCAWSRQNTEAFFGQGTRLTVV.